A selection of T cell receptor beta chains follows, all from one sample in a study of identifying expanded T cells in peripheral blood. This table comes from immunoSEQ multiplex PCR, and its TCRdb copy is limited to in-frame clones, with some not included. The table includes 70,000 to 100,000 clones, around 86% detected once. Material for sequencing was blood. The receptors stem from a person aged 18-69 years in good health. The CDR3 runs from the conserved cysteine through the conserved F or W. The order of the fields is V gene, J gene, clone size, D gene, CDR3 DNA, CDR3 protein. A D gene is named only where the DNA matches it firmly. Expanded clones get a size class; other rows say once, few or many, or leave the size out.

TRBV9	TRBJ1-1	few	NA	TGTGCCAGCAGCGTAGAGGTGGTACCTAACGCTGAAGCTTTCTTT	CASSVEVVPNAEAFF
TRBV29-1	TRBJ1-5	NA	NA	TGCAGCGTGGTACGGGGCTTGAATCAGCCCCAGCATTTT	CSVVRGLNQPQHF
TRBV15	TRBJ1-1	NA	NA	TGTGCCACCAGCAGAGACAGGGCCGCGACTGAAGCTTTCTTT	CATSRDRAATEAFF
TRBV4-3	TRBJ2-1	once	NA	TGCGCCAGCAGCCCGCAGCGAGGCATTGACTACAATGAGCAGTTCTTC	CASSPQRGIDYNEQFF
TRBV6-5	TRBJ1-5	NA	NA	TGTGCCAGCAGGGGTCCCGGTCAGCCCCAGCATTTT	CASRGPGQPQHF
TRBV6-5	TRBJ1-4	NA	NA	TGTGCCAGCAGTCCCACATGGGCAACTAATGAAAAACTGTTTTTT	CASSPTWATNEKLFF
TRBV15	TRBJ2-7	NA	NA	TGTGCCACCAGCATTGTACAGGGAAAGGTTCCGGAGCAGTACTTC	CATSIVQGKVPEQYF
TRBV5-1	TRBJ1-4	NA	TRBD1	TGCGCCAGCAGCTTCACAGGGGCGACTAATGAAAAACTGTTTTTT	CASSFTGATNEKLFF
TRBV19	TRBJ2-7	NA	TRBD1	TGTGCCAGTAGTATGGGTCCGGGACAGGGACCGGGGGAGCAGTACTTC	CASSMGPGQGPGEQYF
TRBV5-5	TRBJ1-3	NA	NA	TGTGCCAGCAGCTTGGCGGGTCGGGCAAACACCATATATTTT	CASSLAGRANTIYF
TRBV9	TRBJ1-3	once	NA	TGTGCCAGCAGCGTTAGTACAGGGACTGGAAACACCATATATTTT	CASSVSTGTGNTIYF
TRBV7-2	TRBJ1-1	NA	NA	TGTGCCAGCAGCTTAGTCGGGGCGACTGAAGCTTTCTTT	CASSLVGATEAFF
TRBV5-1	TRBJ2-7	NA	TRBD1	TGCGCCAGCAGCTTTACGACAGGGCGTTCCTACGAGCAGTACTTC	CASSFTTGRSYEQYF
TRBV9	TRBJ1-1	NA	NA	TGTGCCAGCAGCGTGATAGACTTGAACACTGAAGCTTTCTTT	CASSVIDLNTEAFF
TRBV9	TRBJ1-1	NA	NA	TGTGCCAGCAGCGTAGGAGGGGGGCTGAACACTGAAGCTTTCTTT	CASSVGGGLNTEAFF
TRBV9	TRBJ1-4	NA	NA	TGTGCCAGCAGCGTAGCTACCAGGCATAATGAAAAACTGTTTTTT	CASSVATRHNEKLFF
TRBV10-2	TRBJ1-2	NA	NA	TGCGCCAGCAGTGAGGAGGCTGGGACCCCTAGCCATAACTATGGCTACACCTTC	CASSEEAGTPSHNYGYTF
TRBV19	TRBJ2-3	once	TRBD1	TGTGCCAGTATTCGGACAGGAAACCAGTTTGGCACAGATACGCAGTATTTT	CASIRTGNQFGTDTQYF
TRBV6-6	TRBJ1-3	NA	TRBD1	TGTGCCAGCAGCAGATACCGGGACAGAGGAAACACCATATATTTT	CASSRYRDRGNTIYF
TRBV15	TRBJ1-1	NA	NA	TGTGCCACCAGCACAGGACCCAACACTGAAGCTTTCTTT	CATSTGPNTEAFF
TRBV12-5	TRBJ1-5	NA	NA	TGTGCTAGTGAGCCGGGGGCTTACGATTATAGCAATCAGCCCCAGCATTTT	CASEPGAYDYSNQPQHF
TRBV7-9	TRBJ1-1	few	NA	TGTGCCAGCAGCGCACGGACTGAAGCTTTCTTT	CASSARTEAFF
TRBV5-6	TRBJ2-3	NA	TRBD2	TGTGCCAGCAGCCCCCGCCGCGGGGGTCCAGATACGCAGTATTTT	CASSPRRGGPDTQYF
TRBV4-1	TRBJ1-2	NA	NA	TGCGCCAGCAGCCAAGGAGGCCTAAGTGCCTATGGCTACACCTTC	CASSQGGLSAYGYTF
TRBV14	TRBJ2-7	NA	NA	TGTGCCAGCAGCCCATCGGATGGGGTTCTCGGACGAGAGCAGTACTTC	CASSPSDGVLGREQYF
TRBV6-5	TRBJ1-4	NA	NA	TGTGCCAGCAGTTACGCAGGGGAAAAACTGTTTTTT	CASSYAGEKLFF
TRBV7-6	TRBJ1-4	NA	TRBD1	TGTGCCAGCAGCTCAGGACAGGGGTATGAAAAACTGTTTTTT	CASSSGQGYEKLFF
TRBV18	TRBJ1-2	NA	NA	TGTGCCAGCTTATTTGGCTACACCTTC	CASLFGYTF
TRBV2	TRBJ1-6	NA	NA	TGTGCCAGCGGAAGGGAGAATAATTCACCCCTCCACTTT	CASGRENNSPLHF
TRBV5-5	TRBJ2-7	NA	TRBD1	TGTGCCAGCAGCACCGGGACAGGGGGATACGAGCAGTACTTC	CASSTGTGGYEQYF
TRBV6-1	TRBJ2-1	once	NA	TGTGCCAGCAGTGTGGGGGTTGGGTCTTACAATGAGCAGTTCTTC	CASSVGVGSYNEQFF
TRBV7-8	TRBJ2-7	NA	NA	TGTGCCAGCAGCCCACTCCCCCGCCCGGGTGAGCAGTACTTC	CASSPLPRPGEQYF
TRBV11-3	TRBJ2-1	NA	NA	TGTGCCAGCACCTATACGTCCCAGGGTAACGCGCAGTTCTTC	CASTYTSQGNAQFF
TRBV7-9	TRBJ2-5	NA	TRBD1	TGTGCCAGCAGCTTGTCCGTGACAGGGGACCGAGAGACCCAGTACTTC	CASSLSVTGDRETQYF
TRBV19	TRBJ2-5	NA	TRBD2	TGTGCCAGTAGTATGGCTAGCGGTGGGGGAGAAGAGACCCAGTACTTC	CASSMASGGGEETQYF
TRBV12-5	TRBJ2-5	NA	TRBD2	TGTGCTAGTGGTCCTCCGGGACTAGCTTTTGAGACCCAGTACTTC	CASGPPGLAFETQYF
TRBV14	TRBJ2-5	NA	NA	TGTGCCAGCAGCCAAGATCTGGGAGCAGAGACCCAGTACTTC	CASSQDLGAETQYF
TRBV9	TRBJ1-1	NA	NA	TGTGCCAGCAGCTCCGTATCTGGGGGGACTGAAGCTTTCTTT	CASSSVSGGTEAFF
TRBV4-1	TRBJ1-5	once	NA	TGCGCCAGCAGCCAAGATCCAGGACACAATCAGCCCCAGCATTTT	CASSQDPGHNQPQHF
TRBV6-5	TRBJ1-2	NA	NA	TGTGCCAGCAGCAGCCGGGAGGCTGGTGGCTACACCTTC	CASSSREAGGYTF
TRBV25-1	TRBJ1-2	NA	NA	TGTGCCAGCAGTGAAAACTATGGCTACACCTTC	CASSENYGYTF
TRBV7-2	TRBJ2-7	NA	TRBD1	TGTGCCAGCAGCCAGGGACAGGATTACTACGAGCAGTACTTC	CASSQGQDYYEQYF
TRBV6-1	TRBJ1-1	NA	TRBD1	TGTGCCAGCAGTGAACAGGGGGTGCGCGAAGCTTTCTTT	CASSEQGVREAFF
TRBV29-1	TRBJ2-3	few	NA	TGCAGCGTTGGAGGGGAGGTGCGCACAGATACGCAGTATTTT	CSVGGEVRTDTQYF
TRBV9	TRBJ2-3	NA	TRBD2	TGTGCCAGCAGCGGCGGGGGGCGCACAGATACGCAGTATTTT	CASSGGGRTDTQYF
TRBV5-8	TRBJ2-2	NA	TRBD1	TGTGCCAGCAGCTTCAGGGGGCGGAACACCGGGGAGCTGTTTTTT	CASSFRGRNTGELFF
TRBV7-2	TRBJ2-1	NA	NA	TGTGCCAGCAGCTTAGGCCAGGGGGGGAACAATGAGCAGTTCTTC	CASSLGQGGNNEQFF
TRBV11-3	TRBJ2-6	NA	NA	TGTGCCAGTGGTCCGGGGCACCAAAGCTCTGGGGCCAACGTCCTGACTTTC	CASGPGHQSSGANVLTF
TRBV5-1	TRBJ2-1	NA	TRBD2	TGCGCCAGCAGCTTGGGGTTGGTTAGCGGGGGGCTTTATGAATACTCCTACAATGAGCAGTTCTTC	CASSLGLVSGGLYEYSYNEQFF
TRBV19	TRBJ1-5	NA	TRBD1	TGTGCCTGCGAGGACAGGGAGCGCAATCAGCCCCAGCATTTT	CACEDRERNQPQHF
TRBV18	TRBJ1-5	NA	NA	TGTGCCAGCCGGGATAGCAATCAGCCCCAGCATTTT	CASRDSNQPQHF
TRBV5-6	TRBJ2-7	NA	NA	TGTGCCAGCAGCTTGGCCTTAAGTAGAGGGGGTGTTTTCTACGAGCAGTACTTC	CASSLALSRGGVFYEQYF
TRBV6-1	TRBJ1-1	NA	TRBD1	TGTGCCGCTGGTAGGGACAGTCAAGCTTTCTTT	CAAGRDSQAFF
TRBV6-6	TRBJ1-1	NA	NA	TGTGCCAGCAGTTTACAGGGGAACACTGAAGCTTTCTTT	CASSLQGNTEAFF
TRBV19	TRBJ2-1	NA	NA	TGTGCCAGTAGTATAGGGCGGGTGGATATTGCGCAGTTCTTC	CASSIGRVDIAQFF
TRBV19	TRBJ1-2	NA	NA	TGTGCCAGTAGTATGGGCAGCAGGGTTAATGGCTACACCTTC	CASSMGSRVNGYTF
TRBV4-1	TRBJ2-2	NA	NA	TGCGCCAGCAGCGCCAGCGTCGTAAACACCGGGGAGCTGTTTTTT	CASSASVVNTGELFF
TRBV2	TRBJ2-3	NA	NA	TGTGCCAGGGGGGATAGCACAGATACGCAGTATTTT	CARGDSTDTQYF
TRBV7-2	TRBJ2-7	NA	NA	TGTGCCAGCAGCTTAGCGGGCACCTACGAGCAGTACTTC	CASSLAGTYEQYF
TRBV12-5	TRBJ2-4	NA	TRBD1	TGTGCTAGTGGTATCGGGACAGTCCAAAACATTCAGTACTTC	CASGIGTVQNIQYF